Given below is one T cell receptor beta chain in context. The target of this receptor is not known. The cohort comprised several hundred healthy bone marrow donors. All cohort members were sampled while nominally healthy, although unrecorded immune exposures were likely present. The donor tested CMV seronegative and was one of the 352 seronegative cohort members. Every donor gave a peripheral blood sample, and the peripheral blood mononuclear cells from that sample were used for TCR beta sequencing. Genomic DNA was extracted from the blood cell samples with the Qiagen DNeasy Blood Extraction Kit. The data were obtained in a study of cytomegalovirus exposure and HLA in healthy donors (dated by TCRdb to 2017 to 2019). Broadly, across the study: An earlier analysis of some 600 of the donors reported approximately 260 Gb of sequence data and 95 million to 130 million unique TCR beta sequences obtained from roughly 170 million T cells. A later genetic analysis took genome-wide SNP genotypes for about 55% of the 666 donors and used that subset as a discovery cohort. The study combined high-throughput TCR immunosequencing, statistical association of individual TCRs with disease status, and machine learning to predict cytomegalovirus infection status. A later analysis re-analyzed previously published TCR beta repertoires from several hundred donors and added high-resolution HLA genotyping to study TCR occurrence patterns. The later analysis used no new phenotypic data to find candidate immune exposures, relying instead on TCR beta sequences and their occurrence across donors. Along with the approximately 600-subject first cohort, a separate validation cohort of over a hundred different subjects was used. Among the roughly 400 genotyped donors, about 83% belonged to the genetic ancestry cluster associated with self-reported Caucasian donors. The number of typed donors differed by locus: about 629-630 for A, B, C, DRB1 and DQB1; 500 to 550 for DQA1; fewer than 610 for DPA1; and some 470 for DPB1. The aim of the study was to test whether cataloging public T cell receptors could identify signatures of past pathogen exposure. HLA typing covered class I and class II loci at four-digit resolution. An earlier analysis of 587 of the donors applied high-throughput TCR beta sequencing to assess whether each TCR beta V gene segment acted as functional or pseudogenic. An early release that covered about 600 HLA-typed donors contained approximately 300 gigabases of sequencing data and around 80 million unique TCR sequences. The T cell repertoires of 666 subjects were profiled by immunosequencing and related to cytomegalovirus serostatus. Donor age, sex, ethnicity and CMV serostatus were collected together with the repertoire data. All discovery cohort repertoires had been generated on a single sequencing platform. On average, 235,054 unique TCR beta nucleotide sequences were sequenced per donor among 398 genotyped donors of the cohort, with around 19% of those sequences being non-productive. Because of strong linkage in the cohort, 5 or 6 DR-DQ haplotypes were treated as single units for association and clustering.

Libraries came from the immunoSEQ multiplex PCR assay. The multiplex PCR relied on a mix of 60 forward primers for TCR Vbeta segments and 13 reverse primers for TCR Jbeta segments. The CDR3 region of rearranged TCR beta genes was amplified from genomic DNA by a multiplex PCR assay. Amplified TCR beta libraries were sequenced as 87-base-pair reads on the Illumina HiSeq System. The paper's processing steps were these. A later analysis tallied tens of millions of unique TCR beta chains across the 600 to 700 repertoires, and about 12 million of those chains were shared by two or more donors. Raw reads were error-corrected and collapsed into unique sequences by a nearest-neighbor algorithm in which closely related sequences were merged to remove PCR and sequencing errors. To assign V, D and J gene segments, CDR3 sequences were aligned to IMGT reference sequences. Each retained sequence needed at least a six-nucleotide match to both a V gene segment and a J gene segment. A rearrangement was called productive if the CDR3 had no stop codons and remained in frame with V and J, and every other rearrangement was called non-productive. CDR3 was defined by IMGT convention, running from the second conserved V-encoded cysteine to the conserved J-encoded phenylalanine. Sequences without an unambiguous match to a single V gene segment were excluded from the earlier analysis of about 600 of the donors. In an earlier analysis of approximately 590 of the donors, V segments were called functional above 56.7% productive rearrangements and were called segregating when the between-donor standard deviation exceeded 5%. To diagnose cytomegalovirus status from the catalog of TCR beta chain sequences, a statistical classification framework was built. In a later analysis, V and J genes were assigned by comparing TCR nucleotide sequences against IMGT/GENE-DB human TR gene sequences. Using the TCRdist pipeline, a later analysis assigned CDR3 sequences along with most-parsimonious VDJ recombination scenarios. In a later analysis, every TCR beta chain was defined by the combination of its CDR3 amino acid sequence and its V-gene family, and reads without a unique V-gene family were dropped. A later analysis removed nearly 600 highly shared, low-generation-probability nucleotide sequences to deal with suspected cross-contamination and a sequencing artifact. In a later analysis, a clonal expansion index for each public chain was calculated from normalized within-repertoire ranks of inferred template counts. Generation probabilities in a later analysis came from a VDJ recombination model fitted to out-of-frame rearrangements, and those results were checked against IGoR. A later analysis scored TCR-TCR, TCR-HLA and TCR-CMV co-occurrence with hypergeometric tests, applying a repertoire-size bias correction to TCR pairs. A later analysis estimated false discovery rates by permuting HLA or CMV assignments 20 times. A later analysis grouped co-occurring TCRs with DBSCAN, adding TCRdist sequence similarity when clustering within HLA-allele-positive subsets. Co-occurrence clustering excluded repertoires with fewer than 30,000 or more than 120,000 public chains, plus five with anomalous nucleotide sharing. Not all clones reach the TCRdb copy of this immuneACCESS table, which keeps in-frame sequences only. Checked studies attribute under half of the gap to unresolved V genes and leave the rest unexplained. The V and J calls and clone size were taken over from that table, and D and trimming were inferred from the DNA. This sample's table carries about 48,000 clones. The top ten clonotypes cover less than 2.5% of the sample.

The paper as a whole reports these results and caveats: At a false discovery rate of 0.05, a later analysis linked 15,000 to 20,000 TCR beta sequences to specific HLA alleles. A cluster of highly shared sequence variants was judged likely to be a technical artifact of the sequencing pipeline. A further reported finding was that TCR beta sequences accurately predicted the HLA-A and HLA-B alleles for most subjects in the first cohort. Most TCR sequences were seen in very few donors, while some public TCRs were found in many individuals. The presence/absence analyses assumed that sequencing depth was roughly uniform across donors, and that assumption may not be true. Because some donors lacked HLA typing at each locus, the association tests relied only on the typed subset. Three of the identified cytomegalovirus-associated TCR beta chains were confirmed in vitro to be specific for cytomegalovirus antigens. Some IMGT-functional V segments, including TRBV6-2 and TRBV6-3, could not be told apart with the 87-base-pair reads, so those segments were excluded. Because counts were too low, about 18 rarely observed V segments, including chromosome 9 orphons, were left out of the earlier analysis of approximately 580 of the donors. Several of the top co-occurrence clusters appeared to be linked to parvovirus B19, influenza, CMV and Epstein-Barr virus, according to a later analysis. It was suggested by the authors that the approach could potentially be generalized to other disease states and immunological phenotypes. In both the original and validation cohorts, the classifier was reported to diagnose cytomegalovirus status with high specificity and sensitivity. In a later analysis, most CMV-associated TCR beta chains were found to appear HLA-restricted, with HLA associations seemingly driven largely by CMV exposure. In a later analysis, the rate of TCR association differed among HLA loci, with DRB1 alleles having the most associated TCRs and HLA-C alleles having the fewest. In an earlier analysis of more than 450 of the donors, most TCR beta V segments were observed in productive rearrangements about 90% or about 30% of the time, broadly matching IMGT annotations. In a later analysis, HLA-associated TCR beta chains were found to be more clonally expanded and to have lower generation probabilities than equally common non-associated chains. In the study, 150 to 200 TCR beta chains were listed as associated with cytomegalovirus. The cohort was sequenced for TCR beta chains only, and without alpha or paired-chain data the features that could be detected were limited. In a later genetic analysis, a missense DCLRE1C variant was associated with V-gene and J-gene trimming of TCR beta chains, and the association was replicated in an independent cohort. Correlated functional status among segregating V segments might be attributable to linkage disequilibrium, but an unknown experimental factor could not be ruled out. In a later genetic analysis, fewer N-insertions in productive TCRs were reported among donors in an Asian-associated ancestry cluster than the roughly 700-donor mean. Strong co-occurrence of HLA alleles, especially DR and DQ, made assigning TCR associations to individual alleles difficult. Immune exposure information for the cohort was limited to CMV serostatus.

V loses 7 bases at its end and J loses 5 bases; junction bases beyond the gene matches: 8. Including the terminal cysteine and phenylalanine, the CDR3 comprises 14 residues. Only the CDR3 DNA stays, 42 bases, in frame from base 1. Sequences LNHDA (CDR1) and SQIVND (CDR2) are obtained from the germline V gene (reference sequence). The source of this sequence is a woman in her forties in good health and CMV-seronegative. The sequence joins TRBV19 to TRBJ2-1, with TRBD2 matching 7 junction bases. Sequencing input: PBMCs. CDR3 reads: CASTDGGNHNEQFF. The nucleotides are TGTGCCAGTACGGACGGGGGGAATCACAATGAGCAGTTCTTC.